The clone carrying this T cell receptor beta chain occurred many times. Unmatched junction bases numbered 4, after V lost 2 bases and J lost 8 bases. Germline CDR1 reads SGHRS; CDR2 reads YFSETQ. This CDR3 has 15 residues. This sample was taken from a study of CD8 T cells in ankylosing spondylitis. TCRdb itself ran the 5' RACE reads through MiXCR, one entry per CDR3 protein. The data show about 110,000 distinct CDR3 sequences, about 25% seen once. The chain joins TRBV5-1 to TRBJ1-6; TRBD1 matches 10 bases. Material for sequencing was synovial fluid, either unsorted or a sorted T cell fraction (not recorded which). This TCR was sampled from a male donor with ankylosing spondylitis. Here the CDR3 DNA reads TGCGCCAGCAGCTTAAGGACAGGGGGAGATTCACCCCTCCACTTT. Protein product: CASSLRTGGDSPLHF.